This T cell receptor (beta chain) was sequenced in a study of T-cell memory formation after mild COVID-19. Study as a whole: Largely donor-specific sequence clusters came from two donors.

The CDR3 is 15 amino acids. Germline V gives CDR1 MDHEN, CDR2 SYDVKM. Trimming took 0 bases from V and 6 from J; bases not matched to a gene: 2. This clonotype was seen more than once but under ten times. TCRdb reprocessed the 5' RACE reads via MiXCR and lists one record per CDR3 protein. Of almost 550,000 distinct CDR3 sequences detected, roughly 21% appear once; the ten largest clones hold approximately 12%. The chain links TRBV28 to TRBJ2-1; 10 nucleotides agree with TRBD2. The sample consisted of PBMCs or a T cell subset sorted from them (not recorded which). This TCR was recovered from an adult woman who had mild COVID-19 (a few samples of this study predate the infection). Cell type and time point are not known. CDR3 DNA sequence: TGTGCCAGCAGTTTATGGCCTAGCGGGGGCAATGAGCAGTTCTTC. Amino acid sequence: CASSLWPSGGNEQFF.